The rows below give T cell receptor beta chains drawn from one sample of a study of shared clonotypes between healthy human individuals. Assay used: immunoSEQ multiplex PCR; TCRdb lists only in-frame clones, some missing. The sample yields roughly 2.6 million clones, around 90% seen once. The source material was naive CD4+ T cells sorted from blood. Receptor source: a man aged 18 to 30 in good health. Both conserved end residues are part of each CDR3. Fields, in order: V gene, D gene, clone size, J gene, CDR3 DNA, CDR3 protein. The D gene is left open where the match is weak. Clone size is stated in some rows and not others, as once, few, many or a class when expanded.

>TRBV10-3|NA|few|TRBJ2-1
TGTGCCATCAGTGAGACAGGGACCTACAATGAGCAGTTCTTC
CAISETGTYNEQFF
>TRBV18|NA|NA|TRBJ1-5
TGTGCCAGCTCGCAGCAGGGACCAGGGAGCAATCAGCCCCAGCATTTT
CASSQQGPGSNQPQHF
>TRBV27|NA|NA|TRBJ1-1
TGTGCCAGCAGTTTATCGGGCTCAGGAAGGACTGAAGCTTTCTTT
CASSLSGSGRTEAFF
>TRBV6-1|TRBD1|NA|TRBJ1-2
TGTGCCAGCGAACAGGGGGGAGGCTACACCTTC
CASEQGGGYTF
>TRBV5-4|NA|once|TRBJ1-6
TGTGCCAGCTCCCCCGGGGACAATCTAGGGCGATCACCCCTCCACTTT
CASSPGDNLGRSPLHF
>TRBV21-1|NA|NA|TRBJ1-1
TGTGCCAGCAGCAAAGTAAAAGAAGGGGGACTGAACACTGAAGCTTTCTTT
CASSKVKEGGLNTEAFF
>TRBV5-1|NA|NA|TRBJ2-5
TGCGCCAGCAGCGCCGGGCGGGGAGAGACCCAGTACTTC
CASSAGRGETQYF
>TRBV19|NA|once|TRBJ1-3
TGTGCCAGTAGTGACATCGGCAGCTTCTCTGGAAACACCATATATTTT
CASSDIGSFSGNTIYF
>TRBV7-9|NA|NA|TRBJ1-6
TGTGCCAGCGAGACAGAATATAATTCACCCCTCCACTTT
CASETEYNSPLHF
>TRBV5-1|TRBD2|NA|TRBJ2-3
TGCGCCAGCAGCCTGAGCGGGGACACAGATACGCAGTATTTT
CASSLSGDTDTQYF
>TRBV5-1|NA|NA|TRBJ2-3
TGCGCCAGCAGCGCCTGGACACGGTCGGGCACAGATACGCAGTATTTT
CASSAWTRSGTDTQYF
>TRBV2|NA|NA|TRBJ1-4
TGTGCCAGCAGTGTTATGGCAGGGAGGGCTAATGAAAAACTGTTTTTT
CASSVMAGRANEKLFF
>TRBV2|TRBD1|NA|TRBJ2-7
TGTGCCAGCAGTGGTCAGACAGGGGGCTCCTACGAGCAGTACTTC
CASSGQTGGSYEQYF
>TRBV5-1|NA|NA|TRBJ1-3
TGCGCCAGCAGCTTTAGCGGGGACCCAAACACCATATATTTT
CASSFSGDPNTIYF
>TRBV6-5|NA|NA|TRBJ2-5
TGTGCCAGCAGTACCCCAGGGACCCAGTACTTC
CASSTPGTQYF
>TRBV5-4|TRBD2|NA|TRBJ2-3
TGTGCCAGCAGCCCCCGGGGAGCGGGGGGGCTGGGAGATACGCAGTATTTT
CASSPRGAGGLGDTQYF
>TRBV6-5|NA|NA|TRBJ1-2
TGTGCCAGCAGTCCTTTTTCTACAGGCTATGGCTACACCTTC
CASSPFSTGYGYTF
>TRBV7-8|TRBD2|NA|TRBJ2-3
TGTGCCAGCAGCCTCCTAGCGGGAGTGGGAGATACGCAGTATTTT
CASSLLAGVGDTQYF
>TRBV19|TRBD2|NA|TRBJ2-3
TGTGCCAGTAGTATTAGGGGACTAGCGGGGGGGCCCTTGGCGCAGTATTTT
CASSIRGLAGGPLAQYF
>TRBV7-9|NA|NA|TRBJ1-2
TGTGCCAGCAGCGGGGACCCTAACTATGGCTACACCTTC
CASSGDPNYGYTF
>TRBV6-5|TRBD2|NA|TRBJ2-3
TGTGCCAGCAGTCCCCTGAGCGGGGGGGGAGATACGCAGTATTTT
CASSPLSGGGDTQYF
>TRBV30|TRBD1|NA|TRBJ2-7
TGTGCCTGGAGTGGACAGGGTGCCTCCTACGAGCAGTACTTC
CAWSGQGASYEQYF
>TRBV11-3|NA|NA|TRBJ2-1
TGTGCCAGCAGCTTAAAGGGGTACAATGAGCAGTTCTTC
CASSLKGYNEQFF
>TRBV18|NA|NA|TRBJ2-7
TGTGCCAGCTCACCGTTTCAAGATTCCTCCTACGAGCAGTACTTC
CASSPFQDSSYEQYF
>TRBV19|TRBD1|NA|TRBJ2-5
TGTGCCAGCCAAGGAGCAAGGGGGCCCCAGGAGACCCAGTACTTC
CASQGARGPQETQYF
>TRBV6-5|TRBD1|NA|TRBJ2-5
TGTGCCAGCAGTAGACAGGGGAAAGGGCAAGAGACCCAGTACTTC
CASSRQGKGQETQYF
>TRBV7-2|NA|NA|TRBJ1-4
TGTGCCAGCAGCTTAGGTGGGGCCGCAACTAATGAAAAACTGTTTTTT
CASSLGGAATNEKLFF
>TRBV28|NA|NA|TRBJ1-2
TGTGCCAGCAGTTTAGGGGTCCTCTATGGCTACACCTTC
CASSLGVLYGYTF
>TRBV30|NA|few|TRBJ1-4
TGTGCCTGGAGTGGGACAGCCAAGGGAAATGAAAAACTGTTTTTT
CAWSGTAKGNEKLFF
>TRBV6-6|NA|NA|TRBJ1-2
TGTGCCAGCAGGGGGGGCAGTCCGATTCTTGGCTACACCTTC
CASRGGSPILGYTF
>TRBV19|NA|NA|TRBJ1-2
TGTGCCAGTAAAACCCGGTGGACGGAAACTAACTATGGCTACACCTTC
CASKTRWTETNYGYTF
>TRBV28|NA|NA|TRBJ1-4
TGTGCCAGCAGAAAGAGTTATGAAAAACTGTTTTTT
CASRKSYEKLFF
>TRBV27|TRBD1|NA|TRBJ2-7
TGTGCCAGCAGTCCCGGACAGGCGAAAAACTCCTACGAGCAGTACTTC
CASSPGQAKNSYEQYF
>TRBV13|NA|NA|TRBJ2-3
TGTGCCAGCAGCTACGATCTTCGCGCGGGATCGAGCACAGATACGCAGTATTTT
CASSYDLRAGSSTDTQYF
>TRBV15|TRBD2|NA|TRBJ2-7
TGTGCCACCAGCAGAGAGTCTAGCGGGTCCTACGAGCAGTACTTC
CATSRESSGSYEQYF
>TRBV4-1|NA|NA|TRBJ1-4
TGCGCCAGCAGCCAATATGGGACCCAAGGGTACGAAAAACTGTTTTTT
CASSQYGTQGYEKLFF
>TRBV19|TRBD2|once|TRBJ2-3
TGTGCCAGTAGCCCGGGGGGACCGGTGACAGATACGCAGTATTTT
CASSPGGPVTDTQYF
>TRBV18|NA|NA|TRBJ2-2
TGTGCCAGCTCACCAATAGGCAACACCGGGGAGCTGTTTTTT
CASSPIGNTGELFF
>TRBV30|NA|NA|TRBJ1-1
TGTGCCTGGAGTTCTCCAGACTGGAGAACTGAAGCTTTCTTT
CAWSSPDWRTEAFF